A single sample is the source of the 3 T cell receptor beta chains below, sequenced in a study of beta chain features in type 1 diabetes. Investigators reverse transcribed all isolated RNA, so they sequenced expressed TCRB transcripts. Profiled with immunoSEQ multiplex PCR; TCRdb holds only in-frame clones, not every one. This table holds some 900,000 clones, 17% found once. The specimen sequenced was naive CD4+ T cells from blood. The origin of the receptors is a woman younger than 30 in good health.

This clone turned up a few times. The chain couples TRBV9 to TRBJ2-7; 11 nucleotides agree with TRBD2. V lost 4 bases to trimming and J lost 3 bases; unmatched junction nucleotides: 9. Germline V gene lookup returns CDR1 SGDLS and CDR2 YYNGEE. This CDR3 contains 16 residues. Here the CDR3 reads CASSIGTSGFNYEQYF. The DNA for the CDR3 is TGTGCCAGCAGCATCGGGACTAGCGGTTTCAACTACGAGCAGTACTTC. The variable domain in full, completed from reference TRBV9 and TRBJ2-7, reads DSGVTQTPKHLITATGQRVTLRCSPRSGDLSVYWYQQSLDQGLQFLIQYYNGEERAKGNILERFSAQQFPDLHSELNLSSLELGDSALYFCASSIGTSGFNYEQYFGPGTRLTVT.

V usage is TRBV10-3 and J usage is TRBJ1-2; 8 positions agree with TRBD1. J lost 4 bases, V lost 10 bases, and 17 bases had no gene match. The CDR3 contains 16 residues. Germline CDR1 ENHRY, CDR2 SYGVKD. The CDR3 protein is CATTRWTGLGSYGYTF. DNA for the CDR3: TGTGCCACCACTCGCTGGACAGGGTTGGGGTCCTATGGCTACACCTTC.

The genes are TRBV6-6 and TRBJ2-3; 8 nucleotides match TRBD2. CDR1 is MNHNY and CDR2 is SVGAGI in the germline V gene (reference sequence). This CDR3 has 16 amino acids. The J segment lost 4 bases and the V segment lost 0 bases, leaving 6 bases of the junction unmatched. CDR3 in amino acids: CASSYSSGSWADTQYF. The CDR3 DNA follows: TGTGCCAGCAGTTACTCCAGCGGGAGCTGGGCAGATACGCAGTATTTT.